This T cell receptor beta chain was retrieved from a study of a mutant IDH1 vaccine in newly diagnosed glioma. Study-level background: Treated patients had a mean age of roughly 44 years and a sex split that was approximately 62% male and 37.5% female.

CDR1 and CDR2 (germline): MNHNS, SASEGT. CDR3 length: 17 amino acids. V lost 0 bases to trimming and J lost 2 bases, with 14 bases between them. The time point is: week 5, during vaccination. Vaccinated patients received 300 ug of mutant IDH1 20-mer peptide per dose, with topical imiquimod. With respect to this clone: No antigen is known for it.

The method was immunoSEQ multiplex PCR; TCRdb's version includes in-frame clones alone and lacks a portion of them. Of roughly 42,000 clones listed, around 85% are singletons. Whole-study results and caveats: Pseudoprogression seemingly bore no relation to changes in top peripheral T cell clonotypes. Detectable vaccine-induced immune responses arose in around 93% of patients.

This sequence originates from a man aged 35 to 55 with glioma. The chain links TRBV6-1 to TRBJ1-5, with D unresolved. Sequenced material: PBMCs, taken from a glioma patient whose treatment included an IDH1 peptide vaccine. The CDR3 sequence: CASSEAQGGSGNQPQHF. The CDR3 bases are TGTGCCAGCAGTGAAGCGCAAGGAGGGAGTGGCAATCAGCCCCAGCATTTT.